This TCR beta chain was sequenced in a study of post-analysis software for immune sequencing data. This clonotype was seen only a few times. The antigen remains unidentified. Unique molecular identifiers were built into the TCR beta cDNA libraries. Between about 1 and 11 million T cells gave rise to some 450,000 cDNA molecules. TCRdb independently ran MiXCR on the PCR reads; one entry per CDR3 protein. Counted here are hundreds of thousands of distinct CDR3 sequences, around 64% occurring once; the ten biggest clones make up approximately 10%. V lost 4 bases and J lost 1, with 14 bases in between. The CDR3 consists of 15 residues. The germline V gene has CDR1 SGHRS and CDR2 YFSETQ. Study-level findings and limits: Normalized Chao1 diversity was significantly lower in multiple sclerosis patients than in controls. Among four to six TRBV segments more frequent in patients than controls were TRBV5-6, TRBV5-1 and TRBV20-1. Strong co-clustering by F measure was evident for samples that had been prepared in the same batch.

The TCR sequence derives from a girl aged 2-10 years with multiple sclerosis. Sample: blood. This sequence joins TRBV5-1 and TRBJ2-5; perhaps TRBD1 as D (6 bases). The CDR3 loop is CASSLLGQPQETQYF. The DNA of the CDR3 is TGCGCCAGCAGCCTTCTGGGACAACCCCAAGAGACCCAGTACTTC.